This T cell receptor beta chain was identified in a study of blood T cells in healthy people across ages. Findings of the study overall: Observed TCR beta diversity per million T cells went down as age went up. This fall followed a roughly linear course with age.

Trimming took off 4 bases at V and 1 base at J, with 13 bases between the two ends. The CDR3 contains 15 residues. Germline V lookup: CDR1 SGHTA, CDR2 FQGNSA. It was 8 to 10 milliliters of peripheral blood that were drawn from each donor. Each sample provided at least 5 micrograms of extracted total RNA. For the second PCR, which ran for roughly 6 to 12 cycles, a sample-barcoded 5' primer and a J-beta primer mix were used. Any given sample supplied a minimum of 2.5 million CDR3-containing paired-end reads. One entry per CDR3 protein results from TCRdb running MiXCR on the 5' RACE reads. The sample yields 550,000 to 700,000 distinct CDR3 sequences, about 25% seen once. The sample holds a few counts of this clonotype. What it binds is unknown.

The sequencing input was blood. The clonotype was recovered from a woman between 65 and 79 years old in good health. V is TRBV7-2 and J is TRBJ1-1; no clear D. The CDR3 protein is CASSSSRPPNTEAFF. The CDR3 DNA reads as TGTGCCAGCAGCTCCTCGCGGCCCCCGAACACTGAAGCTTTCTTT.